The 2 T cell receptor beta chains in this list originate from one sample, sequenced in a study of blood T cell repertoires in COVID-19. Here immunoSEQ multiplex PCR was the method, and the copy in TCRdb shows in-frame clones only, minus some. This table holds about 410,000 clones, about nine tenths found once. The sequenced sample consisted of peripheral blood. These TCRs come from a woman aged 25-40 years with active or convalescent COVID-19.

The rearrangement joins TRBV4-1 to TRBJ1-5; D unresolved. Trimming shortened V by 0 bases and J by 7 bases, and 13 bases separated the two germline ends. The CDR3 contains 15 residues. CDR1 and CDR2 from the germline V gene are MGHRA and YSYEKL. The CDR3 here is CASSQDREGGQPQHF. CDR3 bases: TGCGCCAGCAGCCAAGATCGGGAAGGAGGCCAGCCCCAGCATTTT.

The rearrangement uses TRBV28 and TRBJ2-7; TRBD2 aligns across 12 bases. CDR3 length: 18 amino acids. After removal of 1 base from V and 5 bases from J, the junction contained 12 bases not matched to a gene. Germline values: CDR1 MDHEN, CDR2 SYDVKM. The chain's CDR3 is CASSLSSGASGRANEQYF. DNA for the CDR3: TGTGCCAGCAGTTTATCGTCGGGGGCTAGCGGGAGGGCCAACGAGCAGTACTTC.